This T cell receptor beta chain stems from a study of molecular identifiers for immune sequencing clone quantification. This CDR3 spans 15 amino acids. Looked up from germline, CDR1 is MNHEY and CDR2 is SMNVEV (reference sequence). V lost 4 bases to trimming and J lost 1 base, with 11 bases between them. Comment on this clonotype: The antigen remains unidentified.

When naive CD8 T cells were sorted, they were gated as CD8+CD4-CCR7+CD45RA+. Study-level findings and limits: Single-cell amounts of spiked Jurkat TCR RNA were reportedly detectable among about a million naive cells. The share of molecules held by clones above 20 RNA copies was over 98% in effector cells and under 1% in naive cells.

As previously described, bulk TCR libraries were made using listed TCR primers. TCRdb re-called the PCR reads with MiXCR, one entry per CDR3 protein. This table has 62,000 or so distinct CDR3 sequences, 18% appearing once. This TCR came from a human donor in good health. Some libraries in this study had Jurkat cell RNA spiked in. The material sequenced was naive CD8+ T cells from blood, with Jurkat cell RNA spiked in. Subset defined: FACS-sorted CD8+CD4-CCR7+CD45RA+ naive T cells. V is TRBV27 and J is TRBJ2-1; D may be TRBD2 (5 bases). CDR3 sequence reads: CASSSSLSSYNEQFF. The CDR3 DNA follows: TGTGCCAGCAGTTCTAGCCTTAGTTCCTACAATGAGCAGTTCTTC.